These 16 T cell receptor beta chains originate from one sample sequenced in a study of regulatory T cells in long-lasting Graves disease. Time point here: persistent/refractory GD, antithyroid drugs over 5 years with positive TRAb. With RNA extracted from PBMCs as input, the TCR library was made. The authors built TCR beta libraries using iRepertoire HTBI primers and Arm-PCR of CDR3 regions. Each CDR3 protein gets one entry after TCRdb re-called the multiplex PCR reads with MiXCR. The table records roughly 400,000 distinct CDR3 sequences, about a fifth of them present only once. Source: peripheral blood mononuclear cells (PBMCs), taken when the disease was refractory, from a patient treated with antithyroid drugs. The receptors come from a female donor with Graves disease.

This clonotype occurred a few times. This chain joins TRBV5-1 and TRBJ2-5; 8 positions match TRBD1. The CDR3 covers 15 residues. Trimming at V came to 0 bases and at J to 1 base, leaving 2 bases not matched to a gene. Germline V gene lookup returns CDR1 SGHRS and CDR2 YFSETQ. CDR3 sequence reads: CASSLVGTGQETQYF. In nucleotides, the CDR3 is TGCGCCAGCAGCTTGGTCGGGACAGGCCAAGAGACCCAGTACTTC.

The chain has TRBV11-2 and TRBJ2-7; 16 positions agree with TRBD2. This CDR3 comprises 15 residues. CDR1 SGHAT and CDR2 FQNNGV come from the germline V gene. V shed 5 bases and J 5 bases; nucleotides not matched to a gene: 3. The CDR3 protein is CASSGTSGGVDEQYF. The CDR3 DNA reads as TGTGCCAGCAGCGGGACTAGCGGGGGGGTCGACGAGCAGTACTTC.

As concerns this clonotype: Germline and junction disagree at one end, which may indicate a read error. The chain uses TRBV20-1 and TRBJ2-3; 16 bases map to TRBD2. This CDR3 region has 14 residues. Per germline, CDR1 DFQATT and CDR2 SNEGSKA (reference sequence). The CDR3 is CSASSGLAGGLRVF. CDR3 nucleotide sequence: TGCAGTGCTAGTTCGGGACTAGCGGGAGGGCTCCGAGTTTTT.

This clonotype occurred many times. J is TRBJ1-5 and V is TRBV28; D possibly corresponds to TRBD1 (6 bases). This CDR3 is built from 15 residues. Trimming removed 6 bases at V and 0 bases at J, with 12 bases between. Germline V lookup: CDR1 MDHEN, CDR2 SYDVKM. CDR3 loop: CASRPRGASNQPQHF. The DNA for the CDR3 is TGTGCCAGCAGACCTCGGGGGGCTAGCAATCAGCCCCAGCATTTT.

About this clonotype itself: A much bigger clone sits one base away, suggesting this may be a read error. The final CDR3 position lacks the conserved phenylalanine or tryptophan, pointing to a likely read error. The genes are TRBV7-2 and TRBJ2-2, with 11 bases that match TRBD1. Trimming removed 6 bases from V and 3 bases from J; junction bases left unmatched: 3. Germline V gene lookup returns CDR1 SGHTA and CDR2 FQGNSA. The CDR3 runs to 15 residues. The CDR3 DNA reads TGTGCCAGCAGTGGACAGGGGGCCGACACCGGGGAGCTGTTTCTT. Translating gives CASSGQGADTGELFL.

This clonotype was observed a handful of times. This chain links TRBV9 with TRBJ2-2, with D uncertain. V was cut by 2 bases and J by 1 base, with 9 bases left in between. There are 15 residues in the CDR3. The germline V gene encodes CDR1 SGDLS and CDR2 YYNGEE. This CDR3 is CASSVQVGNTGELFF. The DNA of the CDR3 is TGTGCCAGCAGCGTGCAGGTTGGGAACACCGGGGAGCTGTTTTTT.

The V gene is TRBV28, the J gene TRBJ1-6; maybe TRBD1 (5 bases). Between the trimmed V and J ends, which lost 2 bases and 7 bases, there was a span of 9 bases. The CDR3 consists of 14 residues. Germline-derived CDR1 and CDR2 are MDHEN and SYDVKM. CDR3 residues: CASSLDSRNSPLHF. The CDR3 nucleotides read TGTGCCAGCAGTTTAGACAGTAGAAATTCACCCCTCCACTTT.

The chain uses TRBV30 and TRBJ1-1; D may be TRBD1 (5 bases). CDR3 size: 12 residues. The V gene's germline CDR1 is GTSNPN and CDR2 SVGIG (reference sequence). Trimming stripped 3 bases from V and 10 bases from J, with 15 bases between. DNA for the CDR3: TGTGCCTGGAGACCCCCGAGTAGGGGAGCTTTCTTT. Protein: CAWRPPSRGAFF.

This clonotype appeared many times. The chain has TRBV7-2 and TRBJ2-5; D possibly matches TRBD1 or TRBD2 (5 bases each). The V end was cut by 1 base, the J end by 1 base, with 10 bases between. Germline V gene lookup returns CDR1 SGHTA and CDR2 FQGNSA. The CDR3 runs to 15 residues. The CDR3 is CASSLGGGPQETQYF. Here the CDR3 DNA reads TGTGCCAGCAGCTTAGGTGGGGGACCCCAAGAGACCCAGTACTTC.

V usage is TRBV6-1 and J usage is TRBJ2-7; possible D gene TRBD2, 6 bases. The V and J ends lost 5 bases and 6 bases respectively, with 11 bases between them. Germline CDR1 is MNHNS and CDR2 is SASEGT. The CDR3 spans 12 residues. DNA of the CDR3: TGTGCCAGCAGTAGGGACTCTTTCGAGCAGTACTTC. The encoded protein is CASSRDSFEQYF.

This clonotype was observed many times. This chain links TRBV7-9 with TRBJ1-1, with D possibly TRBD1 on 5 matching bases. This CDR3 region has 15 residues. Trimming cost V 5 bases and J 0 bases, with 13 bases left between them. The germline CDR1 and CDR2 sequences are SEHNR and FQNEAQ (reference sequence). CDR3: CASSRPGGMNTEAFF. The CDR3 DNA reads as TGTGCCAGCAGCCGTCCGGGGGGAATGAACACTGAAGCTTTCTTT.

At least ten counts were recorded for this clonotype. The CDR3 loop reads CSAVTGTGTYNSPLHF. The CDR3 bases are TGCAGTGCTGTCACCGGGACAGGGACCTATAATTCACCCCTCCACTTT. The rearrangement links TRBV20-1 to TRBJ1-6, with 9 nucleotides matching TRBD1. CDR1 DFQATT and CDR2 SNEGSKA come from the germline V gene (reference sequence). The CDR3 spans 16 residues. Trimming removed 5 bases from V and 2 bases from J; junction bases left unmatched: 7.

In this sample, this clonotype turned up a few times. The chain carries TRBV6-1 and TRBJ1-5, with 8 nucleotides matching TRBD1. The trim removed 4 bases at V and 4 bases at J, leaving 6 bases unmatched. CDR3 size: 15 residues. Per the germline V gene, CDR1 is MNHNS and CDR2 is SASEGT. The CDR3 reads CASSVQTGVNQPQHF. The CDR3 DNA reads as TGTGCCAGCAGTGTTCAGACAGGGGTGAATCAGCCCCAGCATTTT.

The chain is built from TRBV6-1 and TRBJ1-1; D gene uncertain. V lost 4 bases and J lost 4, with 16 bases in between. The CDR3 is made up of 15 amino acids. Germline values: CDR1 MNHNS, CDR2 SASEGT. The CDR3 DNA reads as TGTGCCAGCAGTGGCTCCAGGATGGATCCCACTGAAGCTTTCTTT. Translating gives CASSGSRMDPTEAFF.

As concerns this clonotype: It may be a read error: a sequence one base away is much more abundant. V usage is TRBV28 and J usage is TRBJ2-7; a weak D match, TRBD2 (6 bases). This CDR3 has 15 amino acids. Germline-derived CDR1 and CDR2 are MDHEN and SYDVKM. In DNA, the CDR3 is TGTGCCGGCAGTTTATCGGCTCGGGGGTTGAGCGAGCAGTACTTC. This translates into CAGSLSARGLSEQYF.

As DNA, the CDR3 is TGTGCCAGCTCACCATCAGAAGGGTGGGTCGAGCAGTACTTC. Protein sequence: CASSPSEGWVEQYF. The chain is built from TRBV18 and TRBJ2-7, with D unresolved. The CDR3 covers 14 residues. With 2 bases removed from V and 6 bases from J, the gap between germline ends came to 14 bases. Germline V gene sequence: CDR1 KGHSH, CDR2 LQKENI.